This TCR beta chain was recorded in a study of T cells in Graves' hyperthyroidism and ophthalmopathy. Whole-study context: Sampling of peripheral blood happened at initial diagnosis, prior to any treatment.

Turning to this clonotype: Its cognate antigen is unknown.

Overall study results and limits: Before onset, by a median of approximately 6.8 months, the model predicted ophthalmopathy.

TCR beta CDR3 region amplification was performed from RNA transcripts. First-round RT-PCR with HTBI primers amplified the TCR CDR3 region. From the multiplex PCR reads, TCRdb called clonotypes with MiXCR, one entry per CDR3 protein. The sample includes 200,000 to 250,000 distinct CDR3 sequences, 16% of them seen just once. The CDR3 covers 16 residues. Trimming at V came to 3 bases and at J to 7 bases, leaving 10 bases not matched to a gene. Germline V gene sequence: CDR1 LGHDT, CDR2 YNNKEL (reference sequence). At least 3 on the Clinical Activity Score was recorded for ophthalmopathy patients, who also had NOSPECS grade at least 4 and duration under 3 months.

Sequencing used blood. This clonotype was obtained from a woman aged 18-29 years with Graves' ophthalmopathy. This chain connects TRBV3-1 to TRBJ2-7; 12 bases agree with TRBD2. Here the CDR3 reads CASSQLAGGGYTEQYF. CDR3 DNA: TGTGCCAGCAGCCAGCTAGCGGGAGGGGGATATACTGAGCAGTACTTC.